This T cell receptor (beta chain) was retrieved from a study of blood T cell repertoires in COVID-19 (dated by TCRdb to 2018 to 2020). Regarding the research as a whole: Samples from collaborators originated in the United States, Italy and Spain and spanned both the acute and convalescent phases of COVID-19. The prospective study material was composed of cDNA or gDNA derived from T cells, B-cell-depleted T cells, or PBMCs. Sample metadata almost always included a de-identified subject ID, COVID-19 status, age in years and sex. Subjects who had been exposed to COVID-19, were actively infected with it, or had recovered from it provided the deeply sampled blood TCRbeta repertoires that made up the dataset. Samples came from the ongoing ImmuneRACE study (first 160 participants) plus 1,254 subjects from 6 global collaborators. HLA class I and class II types, where available, came from metadata supplied by the sample provider rather than from assay-based typing. The repertoires were released in a freely available public database intended as a resource for research on the immune response to SARS-CoV-2. What the work shows at the level of the full study, not this receptor alone: The amount of clinical and demographic metadata varied by source and participant and was provided uncurated.

A distance of 8 bases separates the germline ends of V and J, which lose 1 base and 5 bases respectively. Measured from the cysteine to the phenylalanine, the CDR3 is 13 residues long. Kept here is only the CDR3 DNA, which spans 39 bases and is read in frame from base 1. The sample holds one count of this clone. Its antigen is still unknown. No much larger clonotype is one base removed from it; base qualities were not supplied. A second Seattle source provided samples from volunteer blood donors who had recovered from COVID-19. Collaborating institutions collected whole blood in K2EDTA tubes following their own protocols. Collaborator samples were shipped for TCRbeta analysis as frozen whole blood, isolated PBMCs, or DNA extracted from either sample type. The immunoSEQ Assay, a bias-controlled multiplex PCR, was used to amplify TCRbeta CDR3 regions from genomic DNA. The study's processing was this. The number of nucleated cells in each sample was estimated by amplification of reference gene primers within the assay. Sequence reads were collapsed and filtered to measure the absolute abundance of every unique TCRbeta CDR3 rearrangement. For each sample, productive Simpson clonality was calculated as the square root of Simpson's diversity index over productive rearrangements. TCRdb took over this immuneACCESS table, retaining in-frame rearrangements with V and J assigned. Such tables are incomplete; in checked studies, under half of the missing clones stem from an unresolved V gene, and the remainder is unexplained. The D gene and trimming were derived from the DNA, and the V and J assignments and clone size from that table. Across this sample there are approximately 300,000 clones, with 70% to 90% seen only once. Together, the top ten hold under 8% of the sample.

This clonotype was obtained from a man between 18 and 35 years old who had recovered from COVID-19. This sequence uses TRBV12-3 or TRBV12-4 and TRBJ1-2; a confident D gene designation cannot be given. Input material: peripheral blood. The nucleotides read TGTGCCAGCAGTTTAGGGGCGTTATATGGCTACACCTTC. It specifies CASSLGALYGYTF.